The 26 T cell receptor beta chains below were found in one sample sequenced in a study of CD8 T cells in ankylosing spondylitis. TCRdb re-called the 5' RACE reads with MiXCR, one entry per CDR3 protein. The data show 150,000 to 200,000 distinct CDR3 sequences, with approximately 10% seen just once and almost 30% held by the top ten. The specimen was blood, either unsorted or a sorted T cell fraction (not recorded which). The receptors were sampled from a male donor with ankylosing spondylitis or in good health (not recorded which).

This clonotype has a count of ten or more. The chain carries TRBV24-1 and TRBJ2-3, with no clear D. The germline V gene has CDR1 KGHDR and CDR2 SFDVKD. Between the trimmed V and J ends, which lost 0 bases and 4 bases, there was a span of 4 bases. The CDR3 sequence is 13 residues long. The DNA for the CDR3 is TGTGCCACCAGTGATTTGCCGTCAGATACGCAGTATTTT. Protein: CATSDLPSDTQYF.

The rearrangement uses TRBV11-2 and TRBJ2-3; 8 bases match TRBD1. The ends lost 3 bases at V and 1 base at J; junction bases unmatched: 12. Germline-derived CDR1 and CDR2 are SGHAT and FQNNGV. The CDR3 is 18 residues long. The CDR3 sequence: CASSFGQGNGGGTDTQYF. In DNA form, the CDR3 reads TGTGCCAGCAGCTTTGGACAGGGTAATGGTGGAGGCACAGATACGCAGTATTTT.

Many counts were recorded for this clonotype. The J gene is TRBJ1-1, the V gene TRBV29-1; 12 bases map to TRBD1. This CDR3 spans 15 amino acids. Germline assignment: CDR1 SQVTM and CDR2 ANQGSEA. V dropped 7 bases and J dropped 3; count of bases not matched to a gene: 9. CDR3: CSAGTGGSGYTEAFF. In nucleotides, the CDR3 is TGCAGCGCTGGGACAGGGGGCAGTGGGTACACTGAAGCTTTCTTT.

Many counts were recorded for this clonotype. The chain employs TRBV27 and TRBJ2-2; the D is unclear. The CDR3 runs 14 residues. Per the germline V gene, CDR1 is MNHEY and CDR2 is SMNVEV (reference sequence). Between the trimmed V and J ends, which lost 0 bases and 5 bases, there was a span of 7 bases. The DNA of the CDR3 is TGTGCCAGCAGTTTATCGACACCAACCGGGGAGCTGTTTTTT. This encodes CASSLSTPTGELFF.

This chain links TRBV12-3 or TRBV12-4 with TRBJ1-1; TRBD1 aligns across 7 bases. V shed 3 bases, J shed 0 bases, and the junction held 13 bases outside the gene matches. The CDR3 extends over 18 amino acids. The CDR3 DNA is TGTGCCAGCAGTTTTATCGGGGGGACAGAAGACCTGAACACTGAAGCTTTCTTT. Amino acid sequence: CASSFIGGTEDLNTEAFF.

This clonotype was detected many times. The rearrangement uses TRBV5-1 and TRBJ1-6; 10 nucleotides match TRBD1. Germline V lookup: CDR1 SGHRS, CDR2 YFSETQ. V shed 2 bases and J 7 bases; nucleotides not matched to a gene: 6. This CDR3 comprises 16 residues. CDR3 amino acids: CASSFGAGQGNSPLHF. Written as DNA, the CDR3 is TGCGCCAGCAGCTTCGGAGCGGGACAGGGGAATTCACCCCTCCACTTT.

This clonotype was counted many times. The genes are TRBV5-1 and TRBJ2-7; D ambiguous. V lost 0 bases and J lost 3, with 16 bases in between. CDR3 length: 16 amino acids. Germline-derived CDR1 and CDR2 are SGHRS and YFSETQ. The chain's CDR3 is CASSLEVGRLNYEQYF. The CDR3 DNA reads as TGCGCCAGCAGCTTGGAAGTCGGCAGGCTTAACTACGAGCAGTACTTC.

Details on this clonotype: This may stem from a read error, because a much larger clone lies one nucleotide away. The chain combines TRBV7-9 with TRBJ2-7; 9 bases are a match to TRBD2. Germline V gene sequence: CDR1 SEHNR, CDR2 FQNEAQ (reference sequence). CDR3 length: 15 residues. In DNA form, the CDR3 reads TGTGGCAGCAGCTTAGGGTTAGCGGGAGTCTACGAGCAGTACTTC. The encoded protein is CGSSLGLAGVYEQYF. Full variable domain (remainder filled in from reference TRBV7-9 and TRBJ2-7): DTGVSQNPRHKITKRGQNVTFRCDPISEHNRLYWYRQTLGQGPEFLTYFQNEAQLEKSRLLSDRFSAERPKGSFSTLEIQRTEQGDSAMYLCGSSLGLAGVYEQYFGPGTRLTVT.

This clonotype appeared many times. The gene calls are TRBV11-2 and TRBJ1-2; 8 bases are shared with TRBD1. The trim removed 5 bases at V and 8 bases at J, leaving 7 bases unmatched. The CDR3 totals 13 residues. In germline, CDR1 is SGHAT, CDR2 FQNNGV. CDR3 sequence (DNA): TGTGCCAGCAGCCCCAATTGGGACAGGGGCTACACCTTC. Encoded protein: CASSPNWDRGYTF.

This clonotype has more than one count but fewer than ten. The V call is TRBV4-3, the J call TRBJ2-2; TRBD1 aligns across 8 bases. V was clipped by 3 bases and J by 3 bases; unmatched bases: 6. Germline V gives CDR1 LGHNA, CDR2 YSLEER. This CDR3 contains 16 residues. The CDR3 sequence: CASSHPAGGDTGELFF. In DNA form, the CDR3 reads TGCGCCAGCAGCCATCCCGCAGGGGGCGACACCGGGGAGCTGTTTTTT.

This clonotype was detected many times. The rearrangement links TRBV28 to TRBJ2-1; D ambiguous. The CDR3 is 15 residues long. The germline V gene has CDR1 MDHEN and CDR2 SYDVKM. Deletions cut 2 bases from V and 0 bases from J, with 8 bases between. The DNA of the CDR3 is TGTGCCAGCAGTTTAAAACCCGTCTCCTACAATGAGCAGTTCTTC. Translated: CASSLKPVSYNEQFF.

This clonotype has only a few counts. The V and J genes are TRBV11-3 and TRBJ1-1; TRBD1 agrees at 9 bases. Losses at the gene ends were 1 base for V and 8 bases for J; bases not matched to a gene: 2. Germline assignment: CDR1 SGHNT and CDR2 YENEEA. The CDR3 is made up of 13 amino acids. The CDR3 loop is CASSLGQGDEAFF. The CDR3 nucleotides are TGTGCCAGCAGCTTAGGACAGGGGGACGAAGCTTTCTTT.

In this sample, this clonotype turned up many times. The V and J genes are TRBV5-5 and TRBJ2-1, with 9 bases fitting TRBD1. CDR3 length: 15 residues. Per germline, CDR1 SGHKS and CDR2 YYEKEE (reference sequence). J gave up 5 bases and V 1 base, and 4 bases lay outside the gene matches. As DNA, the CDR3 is TGTGCCAGCAGCTTGTTACAGGGGGCTAACAATGAGCAGTTCTTC. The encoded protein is CASSLLQGANNEQFF.

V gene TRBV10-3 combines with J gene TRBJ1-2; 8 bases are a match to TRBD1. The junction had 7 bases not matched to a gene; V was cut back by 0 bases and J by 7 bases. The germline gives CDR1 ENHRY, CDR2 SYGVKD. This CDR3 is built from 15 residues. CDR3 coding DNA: TGTGCCATCAGTGAGTCCGGGTGGGACAGGACTGGCTACACCTTC. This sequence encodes CAISESGWDRTGYTF.

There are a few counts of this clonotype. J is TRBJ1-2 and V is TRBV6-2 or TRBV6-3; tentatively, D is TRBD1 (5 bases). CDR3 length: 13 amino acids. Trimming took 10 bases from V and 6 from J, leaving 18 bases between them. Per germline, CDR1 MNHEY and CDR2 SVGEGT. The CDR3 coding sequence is TGTGCCACCGTGCGGGGCCGTGGGGATGGCTACACCTTC. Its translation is CATVRGRGDGYTF.

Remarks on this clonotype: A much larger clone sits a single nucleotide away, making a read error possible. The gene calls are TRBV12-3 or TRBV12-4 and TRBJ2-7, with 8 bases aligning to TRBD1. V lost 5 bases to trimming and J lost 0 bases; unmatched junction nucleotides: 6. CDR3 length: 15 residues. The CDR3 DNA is TGTGCCAGCAGTCCCTACAGGGGGGCCTCCTACGAGCAGTACTTC. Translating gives CASSPYRGASYEQYF.

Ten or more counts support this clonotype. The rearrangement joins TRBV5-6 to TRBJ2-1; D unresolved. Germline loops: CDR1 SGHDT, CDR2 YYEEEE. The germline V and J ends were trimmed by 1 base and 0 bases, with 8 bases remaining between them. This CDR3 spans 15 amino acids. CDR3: CASSLPLSSYNEQFF. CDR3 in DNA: TGTGCCAGCAGCTTGCCCCTGAGCTCCTACAATGAGCAGTTCTTC.

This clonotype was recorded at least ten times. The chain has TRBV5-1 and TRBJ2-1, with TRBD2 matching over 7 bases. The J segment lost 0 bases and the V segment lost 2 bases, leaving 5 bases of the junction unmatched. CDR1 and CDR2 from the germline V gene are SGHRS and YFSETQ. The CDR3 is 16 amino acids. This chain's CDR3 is CASSFNGRSSYNEQFF. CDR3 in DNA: TGCGCCAGCAGCTTCAACGGGAGGAGCTCCTACAATGAGCAGTTCTTC.

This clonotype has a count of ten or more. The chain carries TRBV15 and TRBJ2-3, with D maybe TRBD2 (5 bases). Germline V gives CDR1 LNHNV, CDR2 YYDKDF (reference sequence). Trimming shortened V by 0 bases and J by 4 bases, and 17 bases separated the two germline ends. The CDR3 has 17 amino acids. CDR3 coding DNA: TGTGCCACCAGCAGAGATCGGCGGGTGGAGGACGCAGATACGCAGTATTTT. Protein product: CATSRDRRVEDADTQYF.

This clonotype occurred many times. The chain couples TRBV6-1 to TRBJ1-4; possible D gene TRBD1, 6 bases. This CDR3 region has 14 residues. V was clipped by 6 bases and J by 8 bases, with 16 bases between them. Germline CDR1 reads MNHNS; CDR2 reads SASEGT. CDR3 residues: CASRRQAAGEKLFF. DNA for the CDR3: TGTGCCAGCAGGAGACAGGCCGCCGGGGAAAAACTGTTTTTT.

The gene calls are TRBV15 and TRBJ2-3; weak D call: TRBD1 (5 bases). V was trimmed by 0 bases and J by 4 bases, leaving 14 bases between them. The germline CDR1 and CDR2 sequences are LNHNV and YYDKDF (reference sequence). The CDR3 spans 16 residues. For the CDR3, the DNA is TGTGCCACCAGCAGAGATCACGACAGATCGGCAGATACGCAGTATTTT. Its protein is CATSRDHDRSADTQYF.

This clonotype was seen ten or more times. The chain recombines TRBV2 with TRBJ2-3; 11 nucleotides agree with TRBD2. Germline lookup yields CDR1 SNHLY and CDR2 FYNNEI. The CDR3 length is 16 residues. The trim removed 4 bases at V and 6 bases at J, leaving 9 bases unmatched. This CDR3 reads CASSAGLAGGQDTQYF. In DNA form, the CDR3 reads TGTGCCAGCAGTGCCGGACTAGCGGGCGGCCAGGATACGCAGTATTTT.

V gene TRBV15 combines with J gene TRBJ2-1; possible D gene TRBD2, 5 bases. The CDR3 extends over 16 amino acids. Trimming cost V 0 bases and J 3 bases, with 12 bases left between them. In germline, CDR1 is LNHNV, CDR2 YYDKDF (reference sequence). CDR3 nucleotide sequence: TGTGCCACCAGCAGAGATGGACCTAGCAGCTACAATGAGCAGTTCTTC. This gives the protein CATSRDGPSSYNEQFF.

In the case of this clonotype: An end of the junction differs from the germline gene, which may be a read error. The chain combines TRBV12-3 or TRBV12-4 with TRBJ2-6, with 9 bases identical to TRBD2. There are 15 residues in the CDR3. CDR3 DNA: TGTGCCAGCAGCCTCGGGGCGGGGGGGGCCAACGTCCTGGCTTTC. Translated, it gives CASSLGAGGANVLAF.

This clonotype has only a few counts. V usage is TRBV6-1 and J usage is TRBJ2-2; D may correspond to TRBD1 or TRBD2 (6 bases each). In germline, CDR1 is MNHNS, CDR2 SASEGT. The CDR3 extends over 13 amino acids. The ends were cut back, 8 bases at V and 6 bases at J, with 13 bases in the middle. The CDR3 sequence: CASQRGLSGELFF. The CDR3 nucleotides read TGTGCCAGCCAACGGGGGCTATCCGGGGAGCTGTTTTTT.

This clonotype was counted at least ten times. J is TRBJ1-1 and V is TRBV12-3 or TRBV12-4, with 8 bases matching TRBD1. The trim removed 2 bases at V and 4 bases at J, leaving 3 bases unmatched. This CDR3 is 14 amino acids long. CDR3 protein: CASSLQTGGTEAFF. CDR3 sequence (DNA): TGTGCCAGCAGTTTACAAACAGGGGGCACTGAAGCTTTCTTT.